This entry lists 11 T cell receptor beta chains sequenced from one sample in a study of cytomegalovirus exposure and HLA in healthy donors. Sequencing used immunoSEQ multiplex PCR; TCRdb keeps in-frame clones, though not all of them. This table holds more than 150,000 clones, about 80% found once. Sequencing was done on a sample of PBMCs. These receptors originate from a man aged 18-30 years in good health and CMV-seropositive.

The genes are TRBV10-2 and TRBJ2-7; 10 bases match TRBD2. Per the germline V gene, CDR1 is WSHSY and CDR2 is SAAADI. V lost 8 bases and J lost 4; bases outside the gene matches: 5. The CDR3 is 13 amino acids. The DNA of the CDR3 is TGCGCCAGCTTGGAAGCGGGAGGGTACGAGCAGTACTTC. Translation: CASLEAGGYEQYF.

The chain recombines TRBV7-9 with TRBJ1-1; D is ambiguous. The CDR3 length is 12 residues. In germline, CDR1 is SEHNR, CDR2 FQNEAQ (reference sequence). Deletions cut 1 base from V and 7 bases from J, with 7 bases between. The CDR3 is CASSLEPVEAFF. For the CDR3, the DNA is TGTGCCAGCAGCTTAGAGCCGGTTGAAGCTTTCTTT. The full variable domain, in which reference TRBV7-9 and TRBJ1-1 provide the parts outside the CDR3, is DTGVSQNPRHKITKRGQNVTFRCDPISEHNRLYWYRQTLGQGPEFLTYFQNEAQLEKSRLLSDRFSAERPKGSFSTLEIQRTEQGDSAMYLCASSLEPVEAFFGQGTRLTVV.

The chain links TRBV7-9 to TRBJ2-7, with 10 nucleotides matching TRBD2. The CDR3 is made up of 14 amino acids. Germline CDR1 and CDR2: SEHNR and FQNEAQ (reference sequence). Trimming took 10 bases from V and 0 from J; bases not matched to a gene: 6. The CDR3 is CATTPSGSSYEQYF. CDR3 bases: TGTGCCACCACTCCTAGCGGGAGCTCCTACGAGCAGTACTTC.

This chain links TRBV27 with TRBJ2-7, with 7 nucleotides matching TRBD1. CDR1 is MNHEY and CDR2 is SMNVEV in the germline V gene (reference sequence). The CDR3 sequence is 13 residues long. V was clipped by 5 bases and J by 5 bases; unmatched bases: 6. CDR3 sequence reads: CASSPTGPNEQYF. In DNA, the CDR3 is TGTGCCAGCAGTCCGACAGGGCCCAACGAGCAGTACTTC.

V usage is TRBV7-9 and J usage is TRBJ2-7; D is possibly TRBD1 (6 bases). The CDR3 is 13 amino acids. Per the germline V gene, CDR1 is SEHNR and CDR2 is FQNEAQ (reference sequence). Trimming pared 5 bases from V and 3 bases from J, leaving 11 bases between. The CDR3 DNA reads as TGTGCCAGCAGCCGAACAGGGAGCTACGAGCAGTACTTC. This gives the protein CASSRTGSYEQYF.

The rearrangement joins TRBV7-9 to TRBJ2-1; TRBD2 matches at 9 bases. The CDR3 covers 15 residues. Germline V gene lookup returns CDR1 SEHNR and CDR2 FQNEAQ (reference sequence). Losses at the gene ends were 3 bases for V and 6 bases for J; bases not matched to a gene: 6. CDR3 residues: CASSFAGGGSNEQFF. In DNA, the CDR3 is TGTGCCAGCAGCTTTGCGGGAGGGGGGAGCAATGAGCAGTTCTTC.

The V and J genes are TRBV7-2 and TRBJ2-5; D is uncertain. Germline V gene data show CDR1 as SGHTA and CDR2 as FQGNSA. The V end lost 1 base, the J end lost 6 bases, and 12 bases lay between the germline ends. The CDR3 sequence is 14 residues long. The chain's CDR3 is CASSLVGSLKTQYF. The CDR3, as DNA: TGTGCCAGCAGCTTAGTTGGCAGTTTGAAGACCCAGTACTTC.

In its sample, this clone was seen once. V gene TRBV6-5 combines with J gene TRBJ1-1; D not resolved. The CDR3 runs 15 residues. Trimming shortened V by 5 bases and J by 0 bases, and 13 bases separated the two germline ends. Germline V gene data show CDR1 as MNHEY and CDR2 as SVGAGI. CDR3 amino acids: CASSPSGFMNTEAFF. CDR3 DNA sequence: TGTGCCAGCAGTCCCTCGGGATTCATGAACACTGAAGCTTTCTTT.

CDR3 DNA: TGTGCCAGCAGTGCTAGCGGACATAGCACAGATACGCAGTATTTT. This encodes CASSASGHSTDTQYF. J is TRBJ2-3 and V is TRBV6-4, with 7 positions matching TRBD2. The CDR3 length is 15 residues. With V trimmed by 4 bases and J by 0 bases, 4 bases remained unmatched. Germline values: CDR1 MRHNA, CDR2 SNTAGT.

The rearrangement uses TRBV5-1 and TRBJ2-4; tentatively, D is TRBD1 (6 bases). V was shortened by 0 bases and J by 5 bases, with 9 bases between the two germline ends. Germline V gives CDR1 SGHRS, CDR2 YFSETQ. This CDR3 contains 14 residues. CDR3 nucleotide sequence: TGCGCCAGCAGCTTGGAGTCAGGGGAAAACATTCAGTACTTC. Protein product: CASSLESGENIQYF.

The chain joins TRBV27 to TRBJ2-7; D is possibly TRBD2 (6 bases). CDR1 is MNHEY, CDR2 SMNVEV, per germline (reference sequence). The length of the CDR3 is 12 residues. V shed 3 bases and J shed 6 bases, with 9 bases lying between them. Here the CDR3 DNA reads TGTGCCAGCAGTTTCCCAGCGGGCGAGCAGTACTTC. Translation gives CASSFPAGEQYF.